Given below is one TCR beta chain in context. Its cognate antigen is unknown. This entry belongs to a study of regulatory T cells in long-lasting Graves disease. Points from the study as a whole: Persistent patients shared 2,741 public clonotypes among themselves. Newly diagnosed patients shared fewer, at approximately 970. Blood alone, not thyroid tissue, was studied.

This sample's time point: persistent/refractory GD, antithyroid drugs over 5 years with positive TRAb. After RNA was extracted from PBMCs, the TCR library was made from it. Combining iRepertoire HTBI primers with Arm-PCR of CDR3 regions, the authors built TCR beta libraries. TCRdb redid the calling of the multiplex PCR reads with MiXCR, one entry per CDR3 protein. The data show about 430,000 distinct CDR3 sequences, around a fifth seen once. The TCR sequence derives from a female donor with Graves disease. The material sequenced was peripheral blood mononuclear cells (PBMCs), taken when the disease was refractory, from a patient treated with antithyroid drugs.

As DNA, the CDR3 is TGCGCCAGCAGCCTACAGGGGACGCGGTCGGTGATCGGGGAGCTGTTTTTT. This translates into CASSLQGTRSVIGELFF. The J gene is TRBJ2-2, the V gene TRBV5-1; 7 bases are shared with TRBD1. V dropped 4 bases and J dropped 7; count of bases not matched to a gene: 16. Germline lookup yields CDR1 SGHRS and CDR2 YFSETQ. The CDR3 totals 17 residues.